The next 26 T cell receptor beta chains were all read from a single sample in a study of OX40 agonist ivuxolimab in advanced cancers. Library preparation used the immunoSEQ multiplex PCR assay. TCRdb took over this immuneACCESS table, retaining in-frame rearrangements with V and J assigned. Such tables are incomplete; in checked studies, under half of the missing clones stem from an unresolved V gene, and the remainder is unexplained. The sample table lists some 83,000 clones, about 89% of them with a count of one. The top ten clones comprise almost 8.5% of the sample. The sample consisted of CD4+ or CD8+ T cells sorted from blood, taken in a trial of the OX40 agonist ivuxolimab. These receptors were collected from an adult with an advanced solid tumor such as melanoma, head and neck, liver or kidney cancer.

V gene TRBV6-6 combines with J gene TRBJ2-1; TRBD2 aligns across 7 bases. This CDR3 comprises 15 residues. Trimming removed 8 bases from V and 2 bases from J; junction bases left unmatched: 9. The V gene's germline CDR1 is MNHNY and CDR2 SVGAGI (reference sequence). DNA of the CDR3: TGTGCCAGCGGTTCGACTAGCAAGGCCTACAATGAGCAGTTCTTC. The encoded protein is CASGSTSKAYNEQFF.

This chain uses TRBV9 with TRBJ2-3, with 7 bases aligning to TRBD2. J was trimmed by 2 bases and V by 1 base; bases with no gene match: 4. The CDR3 extends over 15 amino acids. The germline CDR1 and CDR2 sequences are SGDLS and YYNGEE. The CDR3 nucleotides read TGTGCCAGCAGCGTATCGGGGGGACTCACAGATACGCAGTATTTT. It translates to CASSVSGGLTDTQYF.

This chain uses TRBV11-2 with TRBJ2-2, with D possibly TRBD2 on 6 matching bases. Trimming took off 1 base at V and 3 bases at J, with 18 bases between the two ends. The CDR3 is 18 residues long. Germline V gives CDR1 SGHAT, CDR2 FQNNGV. CDR3 sequence: CASSLVVPRGLYTGELFF. The CDR3 DNA is TGTGCCAGCAGCTTAGTGGTCCCGAGGGGACTGTACACCGGGGAGCTGTTTTTT. The full variable domain, its missing parts supplied by reference TRBV11-2 and TRBJ2-2, is EAGVAQSPRYKIIEKRQSVAFWCNPISGHATLYWYQQILGQGPKLLIQFQNNGVVDDSQLPKDRFSAERLKGVDSTLKIQPAKLEDSAVYLCASSLVVPRGLYTGELFFGEGSRLTVL.

The DNA for the CDR3 is TGTGCCAGCAGTGAATGGGATATAACTGAAGGCTACACCTTC. It codes for CASSEWDITEGYTF. This chain joins TRBV2 and TRBJ1-2; D call uncertain. CDR1 is SNHLY, CDR2 FYNNEI, per germline. V lost 2 bases and J 8 bases, leaving 15 bases between the germline ends. This CDR3 is 14 amino acids long.

The V and J genes are TRBV30 and TRBJ1-6; unclear D gene. V was cut by 3 bases and J by 7 bases, with 10 bases left in between. The CDR3 loop spans 13 amino acids. CDR1 is GTSNPN and CDR2 is SVGIG in the germline V gene (reference sequence). In DNA form, the CDR3 reads TGTGCCTGGAGCGGGTTGGGAAATTCACCCCTCCACTTT. Translating it yields CAWSGLGNSPLHF.

The chain joins TRBV4-1 to TRBJ2-3; 7 nucleotides line up with TRBD2. CDR1 is MGHRA and CDR2 is YSYEKL in the germline V gene. The CDR3 has 14 amino acids. The ends lost 2 bases at V and 2 bases at J; junction bases unmatched: 1. CDR3 DNA: TGCGCCAGCAGCCAAACTAGCGACACAGATACGCAGTATTTT. Residues: CASSQTSDTDTQYF.

This chain uses TRBV28 with TRBJ1-1; 8 bases match TRBD1. The CDR3 has 14 amino acids. Trimming removed 5 bases from V and 4 bases from J; junction bases left unmatched: 6. Germline CDR1 MDHEN, CDR2 SYDVKM. CDR3 protein: CASSETGAGTEAFF. DNA of the CDR3: TGTGCCAGCAGTGAGACAGGGGCGGGCACTGAAGCTTTCTTT. Full variable domain (missing parts from reference TRBV28 and TRBJ1-1): DVKVTQSSRYLVKRTGEKVFLECVQDMDHENMFWYRQDPGLGLRLIYFSYDVKMKEKGDIPEGYSVSREKKERFSLILESASTNQTSMYLCASSETGAGTEAFFGQGTRLTVV.

The sample holds a few counts of this clone. The J gene is TRBJ2-1, the V gene TRBV5-1; no firm D call. This CDR3 has 11 residues. The germline CDR1 and CDR2 sequences are SGHRS and YFSETQ. Trimming shortened V by 1 base and J by 9 bases, and 5 bases separated the two germline ends. The CDR3, as DNA: TGCGCCAGCAGCTTGTTTGGTGAGCAGTTCTTC. Residues: CASSLFGEQFF.

The chain has TRBV28 and TRBJ1-5, with a weak D call TRBD1 (6 bases). CDR3 length: 16 residues. CDR1 MDHEN and CDR2 SYDVKM come from the germline V gene. Trimming stripped 7 bases from V and 2 bases from J, with 18 bases between. CDR3 in amino acids: CASIQRGALGNQPQHF. Here the CDR3 DNA reads TGTGCCAGCATCCAAAGGGGGGCGCTGGGCAATCAGCCCCAGCATTTT.

The chain recombines TRBV28 with TRBJ2-1, with D unresolved. V was shortened by 5 bases and J by 5 bases, with 4 bases between the two germline ends. Per germline, CDR1 MDHEN and CDR2 SYDVKM. The CDR3 runs to 11 residues. CDR3 DNA sequence: TGTGCCAGCAGTGCAAACAATGAGCAGTTCTTC. Translation: CASSANNEQFF.

The V gene is TRBV12-5, the J gene TRBJ1-5, with unresolved D. This CDR3 contains 11 residues. Germline V lookup: CDR1 LGHNT, CDR2 FRNRAP. Trimming pared 1 base from V and 7 bases from J, leaving 2 bases between. CDR3 DNA sequence: TGTGCTAGTGGTTTGGGCCAGCCCCAGCATTTT. Its protein product is CASGLGQPQHF.

The V call is TRBV7-8, the J call TRBJ1-5, with D possibly being TRBD1 (5 bases). This CDR3 spans 16 amino acids. Germline V gene sequence: CDR1 SGHVS, CDR2 FQNEAQ. The V end lost 2 bases, the J end lost 2 bases, and 13 bases lay between the germline ends. Written as DNA, the CDR3 is TGTGCCAGCAGCTTAAGCATCTGGGGCGGCAATCAGCCCCAGCATTTT. Protein: CASSLSIWGGNQPQHF.

This chain uses TRBV9 with TRBJ2-3; 7 bases match TRBD2. The germline CDR1 and CDR2 sequences are SGDLS and YYNGEE. This CDR3 has 14 residues. V lost 3 bases, J lost 0 bases, and 1 base stayed unmatched. CDR3 coding DNA: TGTGCCAGCAGCGCGGGGGGTAGCACAGATACGCAGTATTTT. This encodes CASSAGGSTDTQYF.

The chain couples TRBV6-5 to TRBJ2-7, with no clear D. The V gene lost 6 bases and the J gene lost 1 base, with 13 bases spanning the gap. This CDR3 is 14 amino acids long. Germline CDR1 MNHEY, CDR2 SVGAGI. DNA of the CDR3: TGTGCCAGCAGACACACACGGCGATCCTACGAGCAGTACTTC. It specifies CASRHTRRSYEQYF.

The V gene is TRBV28, the J gene TRBJ1-3; the D gene is possibly TRBD1 (5 bases). CDR1 is MDHEN and CDR2 is SYDVKM in the germline V gene. The ends were cut back, 4 bases at V and 4 bases at J, with 17 bases in the middle. This CDR3 spans 16 amino acids. The CDR3 spells CASSWRPGSYGNTIYF. The DNA of the CDR3 is TGTGCCAGCAGTTGGCGACCAGGGTCTTACGGAAACACCATATATTTT. Combining the CDR3 with reference TRBV28 and TRBJ1-3 gives the whole variable domain DVKVTQSSRYLVKRTGEKVFLECVQDMDHENMFWYRQDPGLGLRLIYFSYDVKMKEKGDIPEGYSVSREKKERFSLILESASTNQTSMYLCASSWRPGSYGNTIYFGEGSWLTVV.

The V call is TRBV6-5, the J call TRBJ1-5, with 10 bases lining up with TRBD1. The trim removed 4 bases at V and 6 bases at J, leaving 9 bases unmatched. Germline V CDR1 and CDR2: MNHEY, SVGAGI. CDR3 length: 16 residues. As DNA, the CDR3 is TGTGCCAGCAGTTCCATCGACAGGGGGCTCCTTCAGCCCCAGCATTTT. Amino acid sequence: CASSSIDRGLLQPQHF.

V gene TRBV9 combines with J gene TRBJ1-1, with unresolved D. Between the trimmed V and J ends, which lost 0 bases and 5 bases, there was a span of 8 bases. The CDR3 is 13 amino acids. CDR1 is SGDLS, CDR2 YYNGEE, per germline. CDR3 nucleotides: TGTGCCAGCAGCGTAGAAGGGAATACTGAAGCTTTCTTT. Protein product: CASSVEGNTEAFF.

The rearrangement uses TRBV7-8 and TRBJ2-3, with TRBD1 identical over 7 bases. The CDR3 consists of 16 residues. The junction had 14 bases not matched to a gene; V was cut back by 5 bases and J by 6 bases. Looked up from germline, CDR1 is SGHVS and CDR2 is FQNEAQ. CDR3 sequence (DNA): TGTGCCAGCAGCAACAGGGGTTTTGTCATGTTGGATACGCAGTATTTT. This encodes CASSNRGFVMLDTQYF.

The CDR3 here is CASSWDSNQPQHF. CDR3 bases: TGTGCCAGCAGTTGGGATAGCAATCAGCCCCAGCATTTT. The chain joins TRBV27 to TRBJ1-5; D gene ambiguous. Trimming took off 4 bases at V and 0 bases at J, with 4 bases between the two ends. CDR3 size: 13 residues. CDR1 is MNHEY, CDR2 SMNVEV, per germline (reference sequence).

The rearrangement links TRBV7-9 to TRBJ2-1; 8 nucleotides match TRBD2. V was clipped by 2 bases and J by 5 bases; unmatched bases: 5. The CDR3 runs to 15 residues. Germline CDR1 and CDR2: SEHNR and FQNEAQ (reference sequence). CDR3 sequence (DNA): TGTGCCAGCAGCTTACCAGCGGGGGCGAACAATGAGCAGTTCTTC. Translated: CASSLPAGANNEQFF.

This chain joins TRBV4-3 and TRBJ1-5, with unresolved D. The CDR3 runs 15 residues. The V and J ends lost 0 bases and 6 bases respectively, with 12 bases between them. Germline CDR1 reads LGHNA; CDR2 reads YSLEER. The CDR3 bases are TGCGCCAGCAGCCAAGATAGTATCGGGAGTCAGCCCCAGCATTTT. Translated, it gives CASSQDSIGSQPQHF.

CDR3 in amino acids: CARPASGSYQSSYNEQFF. The CDR3 DNA reads TGTGCCCGGCCGGCTAGCGGGTCCTATCAAAGCTCCTACAATGAGCAGTTCTTC. V is TRBV19 and J is TRBJ2-1; TRBD2 agrees at 8 bases. J lost 0 bases, V lost 11 bases, and 18 bases had no gene match. The CDR3 runs to 18 residues. Germline lookup yields CDR1 LNHDA and CDR2 SQIVND (reference sequence). The full variable domain, its missing parts supplied by reference TRBV19 and TRBJ2-1, is DGGITQSPKYLFRKEGQNVTLSCEQNLNHDAMYWYRQDPGQGLRLIYYSQIVNDFQKGDIAEGYSVSREKKESFPLTVTSAQKNPTAFYLCARPASGSYQSSYNEQFFGPGTRLTVL.

Here the CDR3 DNA reads TGTGCCAGCAGCGTCTCAGGCCTACCCTATGAAAAACTGTTTTTT. Protein sequence: CASSVSGLPYEKLFF. V usage is TRBV9 and J usage is TRBJ1-4; no clear D. With 2 bases removed from V and 6 bases from J, the gap between germline ends came to 14 bases. This CDR3 is built from 15 residues. Germline V CDR1 and CDR2: SGDLS, YYNGEE.

This chain connects TRBV6-5 to TRBJ2-7; D remains ambiguous. The germline V and J ends were trimmed by 0 bases and 2 bases, with 14 bases remaining between them. CDR1 and CDR2 from the germline V gene are MNHEY and SVGAGI. CDR3 size: 16 residues. The CDR3 is CASSYSSGFRTYEQYF. The CDR3 DNA reads as TGTGCCAGCAGTTACTCTTCAGGATTTAGGACCTACGAGCAGTACTTC.

The DNA for the CDR3 is TGTGCCTCGGGGGACACTGAAGCTTTCTTT. Residues: CASGDTEAFF. This sequence joins TRBV30 and TRBJ1-1, with D tentatively TRBD1 (5 bases). Deletions cut 7 bases from V and 3 bases from J, with 6 bases between. The CDR3 has 10 residues. Germline loops: CDR1 GTSNPN, CDR2 SVGIG (reference sequence).

This sequence joins TRBV4-1 and TRBJ1-2; D is ambiguous. Trimming shortened V by 4 bases and J by 2 bases, and 11 bases separated the two germline ends. CDR3 length: 14 amino acids. Germline V gives CDR1 MGHRA, CDR2 YSYEKL. The CDR3 reads CASSLRNSNYGYTF. The CDR3 DNA follows: TGCGCCAGCAGCCTACGGAATTCGAACTATGGCTACACCTTC.